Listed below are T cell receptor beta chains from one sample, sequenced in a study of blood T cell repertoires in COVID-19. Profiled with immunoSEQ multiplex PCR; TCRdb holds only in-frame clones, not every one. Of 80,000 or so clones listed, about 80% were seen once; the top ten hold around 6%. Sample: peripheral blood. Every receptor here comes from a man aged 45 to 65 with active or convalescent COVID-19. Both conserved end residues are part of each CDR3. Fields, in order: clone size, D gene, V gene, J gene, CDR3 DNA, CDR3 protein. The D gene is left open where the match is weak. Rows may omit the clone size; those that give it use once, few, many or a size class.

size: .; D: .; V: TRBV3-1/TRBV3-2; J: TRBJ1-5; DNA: TGTGCCAGCAGCCAATCAGCCAGGGTCCATCAGCCCCAGCATTTT; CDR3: CASSQSARVHQPQHF
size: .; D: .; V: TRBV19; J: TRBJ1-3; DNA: TGTGCCAGTAGTCGGGGCGGGACGCATTCTGGAAACACCATATATTTT; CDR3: CASSRGGTHSGNTIYF
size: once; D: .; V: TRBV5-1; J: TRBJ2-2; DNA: TGCGCCAGCAGCCGAGGGGACTTCACCGGGGAGCTGTTTTTT; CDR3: CASSRGDFTGELFF
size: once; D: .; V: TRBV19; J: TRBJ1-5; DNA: TGTGCCAGTAGTGTCCCGCAGGGATCTCAGCCCCAGCATTTT; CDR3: CASSVPQGSQPQHF
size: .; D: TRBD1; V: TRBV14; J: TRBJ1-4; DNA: TGTGCCAGCAGCGCCACAGGGGGCGTTCGTGAAAAACTGTTTTTT; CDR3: CASSATGGVREKLFF
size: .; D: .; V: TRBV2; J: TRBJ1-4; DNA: TGTGCCAGTGCGGTGGAAAAACTGTTTTTT; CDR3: CASAVEKLFF
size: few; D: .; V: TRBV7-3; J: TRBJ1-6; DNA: TGTGCCAGCAGCTTAATTGAGGATTCACCCCTCCACTTT; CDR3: CASSLIEDSPLHF
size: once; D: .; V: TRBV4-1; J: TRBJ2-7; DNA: TGCGCCAGCAGCCAAGATTGGCCAGGGTCGTCTTGGGAGCAGTACTTC; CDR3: CASSQDWPGSSWEQYF
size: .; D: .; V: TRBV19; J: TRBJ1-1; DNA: TGTGCCAGTAGTGTCCGGGGGAACACTGAAGCTTTCTTT; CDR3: CASSVRGNTEAFF
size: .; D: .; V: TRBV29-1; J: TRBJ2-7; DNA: TGCAGCGTTCGGACACGGGGCGCGGGGGAGCAGTACTTC; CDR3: CSVRTRGAGEQYF
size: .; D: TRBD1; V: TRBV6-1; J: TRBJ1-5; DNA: TGTGCCAGCAGTGCCGGACAGGGCCTAAGCAATCAGCCCCAGCATTTT; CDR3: CASSAGQGLSNQPQHF
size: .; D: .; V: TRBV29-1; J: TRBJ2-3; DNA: TGCAGCGCCCGGACAGGCACAGATACGCAGTATTTT; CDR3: CSARTGTDTQYF
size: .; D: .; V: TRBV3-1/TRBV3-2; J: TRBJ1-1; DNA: TGTGCCAGCAGCCCACGCCGGGCCTCTAAGGGGCACACTGAAGCTTTCTTT; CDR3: CASSPRRASKGHTEAFF
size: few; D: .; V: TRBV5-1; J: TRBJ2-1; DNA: TGCGCCAGCAGCTTGGACCGTTCAGGGGCAAAAGGCTACAATGAGCAGTTCTTC; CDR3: CASSLDRSGAKGYNEQFF
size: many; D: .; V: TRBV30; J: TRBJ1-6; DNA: TGTGCCTGGAGTGCAAACTCCTATAATTCACCCCTCCACTTT; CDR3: CAWSANSYNSPLHF
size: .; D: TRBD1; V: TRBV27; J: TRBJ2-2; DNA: TGTGCCAGCCGATACCGGGACAGATCAACCGGGGAGCTGTTTTTT; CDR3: CASRYRDRSTGELFF
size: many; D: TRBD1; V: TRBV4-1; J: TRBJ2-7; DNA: TGCGCCAGCAGCCAAGTGTTTGGACAGGGACGTGGGGAGCAGTACTTC; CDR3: CASSQVFGQGRGEQYF
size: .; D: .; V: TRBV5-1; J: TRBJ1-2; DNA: TGCGCCAGCAGCTTGGCGGCAGTCCGGGATGCTAACTATGGCTACACCTTC; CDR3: CASSLAAVRDANYGYTF
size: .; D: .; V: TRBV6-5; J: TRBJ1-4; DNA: TGTGCCAGCAGCAACACAGCAACTAATGAAAAACTGTTTTTT; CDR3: CASSNTATNEKLFF
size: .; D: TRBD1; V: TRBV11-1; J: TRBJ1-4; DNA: TGTGCCAGCAGCTTGACAGGGCAGGAAAAACTGTTTTTT; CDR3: CASSLTGQEKLFF
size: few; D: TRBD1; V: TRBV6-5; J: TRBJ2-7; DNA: TGTGCCAGCAGTTACCGGGGTCCTCAGGGGGACGAGCAGTACTTC; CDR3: CASSYRGPQGDEQYF
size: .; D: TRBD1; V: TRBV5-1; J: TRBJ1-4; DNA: TGCGCCAGCAGCGACCGACAGGGGGTTAATGAAAAACTGTTTTTT; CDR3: CASSDRQGVNEKLFF
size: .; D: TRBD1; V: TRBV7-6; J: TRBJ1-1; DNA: TGTGCCAGCAGCCTAGGACAGGAAACTGAAGCTTTCTTT; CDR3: CASSLGQETEAFF
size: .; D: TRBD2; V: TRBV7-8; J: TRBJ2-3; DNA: TGTGCCAGCAGCTTAGCTAGCGGGGATACGCAGTATTTT; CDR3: CASSLASGDTQYF
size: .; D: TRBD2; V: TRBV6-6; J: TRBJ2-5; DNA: TGTGCCAGCAGTTCCTCGACTAGCGGGGGGCCAGGGACCCAGTACTTC; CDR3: CASSSSTSGGPGTQYF
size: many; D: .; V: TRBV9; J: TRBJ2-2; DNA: TGTGCCAGCAGCGTAGCAGGGAAGAACACCGGGGAGCTGTTTTTT; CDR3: CASSVAGKNTGELFF
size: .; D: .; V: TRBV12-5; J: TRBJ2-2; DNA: TGTGCTAGTGGTTTGGTGGGGCAGAACACCGGGGAGCTGTTTTTT; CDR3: CASGLVGQNTGELFF
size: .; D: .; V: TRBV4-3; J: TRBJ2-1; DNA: TGCGCCAGCAGCCAGGAGTGGCTAGCGAGAGGGATTGAGCAGTTCTTC; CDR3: CASSQEWLARGIEQFF
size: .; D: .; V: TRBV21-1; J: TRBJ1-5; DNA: TGTGCCAGCAGCAAAGGATGGGCAGGGGATAATAGCAATCAGCCCCAGCATTTT; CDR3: CASSKGWAGDNSNQPQHF
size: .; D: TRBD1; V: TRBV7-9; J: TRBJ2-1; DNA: TGTGCCAGCAGCTTAGGAACAGGGGGCTCCCTCCAGCAGTTCTTC; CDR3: CASSLGTGGSLQQFF
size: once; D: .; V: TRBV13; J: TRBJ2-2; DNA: TGTGCCAGCAGCCGTAACAGGGACACCGGGGAGCTGTTTTTT; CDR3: CASSRNRDTGELFF
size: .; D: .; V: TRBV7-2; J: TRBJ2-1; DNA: TGTGCCAGCAGTCAGAGGGGGTTACTCTACAATGAGCAGTTCTTC; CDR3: CASSQRGLLYNEQFF
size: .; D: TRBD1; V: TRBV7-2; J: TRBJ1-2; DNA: TGTGCCAGCAGCCCCTTTGAACAGGGGTTATCCCATGGCTACACCTTC; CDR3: CASSPFEQGLSHGYTF
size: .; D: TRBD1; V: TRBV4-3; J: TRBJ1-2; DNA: TGCGCCAGCAGCCAACAGACAGGGACTGACTATGGCTACACCTTC; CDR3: CASSQQTGTDYGYTF
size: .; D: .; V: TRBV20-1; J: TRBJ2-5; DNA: TGCAGTGCCCACGGGGAGACCCAGTACTTC; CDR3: CSAHGETQYF
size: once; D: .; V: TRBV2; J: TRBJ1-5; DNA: TGTGCCAGCGAAAAGGGGCTAGGTAATCAGCCCCAGCATTTT; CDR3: CASEKGLGNQPQHF
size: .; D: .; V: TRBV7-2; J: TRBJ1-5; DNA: TGTGCCAGCAGCTTAGTCGAGGGGGTGGGGCAGCCCCAGCATTTT; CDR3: CASSLVEGVGQPQHF
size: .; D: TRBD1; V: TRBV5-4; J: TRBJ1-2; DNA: TGTGCCAGCCGACAGGGGGCGGAGGGCTACACCTTC; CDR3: CASRQGAEGYTF
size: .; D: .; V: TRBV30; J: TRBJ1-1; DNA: TGTGCCTGGAATAAACCACAGGGCTGGGGAATGAACACTGAAGCTTTCTTT; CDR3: CAWNKPQGWGMNTEAFF
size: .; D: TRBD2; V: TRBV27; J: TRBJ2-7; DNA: TGTGCCAGCAGTTTAGCGGGCGCGGGGGGGGCGGGGGAGCAGTACTTC; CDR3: CASSLAGAGGAGEQYF
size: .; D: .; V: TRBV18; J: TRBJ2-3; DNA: TGTGCCAGCACATACGGGGGAGGCACAGATACGCAGTATTTT; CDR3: CASTYGGGTDTQYF
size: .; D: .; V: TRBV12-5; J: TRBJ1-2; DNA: TGTGCTAGTGGAACGGGAGGCTATGGCTACACCTTC; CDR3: CASGTGGYGYTF
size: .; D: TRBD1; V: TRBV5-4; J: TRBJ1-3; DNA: TGTGCCAGCAGCCTCGGGACAGACTCTGGAAACACCATATATTTT; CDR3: CASSLGTDSGNTIYF
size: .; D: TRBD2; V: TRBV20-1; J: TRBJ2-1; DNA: TGCAGTGCTAGTCCATCTAGCGGGGGAAGCGGGGATGAGCAGTTCTTC; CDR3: CSASPSSGGSGDEQFF
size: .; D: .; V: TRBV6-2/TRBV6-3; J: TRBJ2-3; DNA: TGTGCCAGCAGTGACGAGACTAGACGCACAGATACGCAGTATTTT; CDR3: CASSDETRRTDTQYF
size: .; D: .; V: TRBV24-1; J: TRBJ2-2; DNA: TGTGCCACCCTTCGGCAGGGCGCTACGAACACCGGGGAGCTGTTTTTT; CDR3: CATLRQGATNTGELFF
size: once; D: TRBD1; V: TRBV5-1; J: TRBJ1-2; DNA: TGCGCCAGCAGCCCTGGACAGGGTGGGGCCTATGGCTACACCTTC; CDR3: CASSPGQGGAYGYTF
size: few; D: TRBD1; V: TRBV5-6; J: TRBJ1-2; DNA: TGTGCCAGCAGCCGAGACAGGGTCCCCTATGGCTACACCTTC; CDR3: CASSRDRVPYGYTF
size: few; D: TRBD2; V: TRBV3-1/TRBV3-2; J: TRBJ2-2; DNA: TGTGCCAGCAGCCACTTTAGCGGGGGGGGCACCGGGGAGCTGTTTTTT; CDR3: CASSHFSGGGTGELFF
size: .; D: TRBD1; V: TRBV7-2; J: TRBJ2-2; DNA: TGTGCCAGCAGCGCAGACAGGGGTCCCGGGGAGCTGTTTTTT; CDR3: CASSADRGPGELFF
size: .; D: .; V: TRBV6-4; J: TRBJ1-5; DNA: TGTGCCAGCAGTGAAAGGGGGAATCAGCCCCAGCATTTT; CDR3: CASSERGNQPQHF
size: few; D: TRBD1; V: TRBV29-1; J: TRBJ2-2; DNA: TGCAGCGCCCTACAGGGGTCCGGGGAGCTGTTTTTT; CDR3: CSALQGSGELFF
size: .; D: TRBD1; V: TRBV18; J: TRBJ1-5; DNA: TGTGCCAGCTCATCAGGACAGGGGGCTTTTCAGCCCCAGCATTTT; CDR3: CASSSGQGAFQPQHF
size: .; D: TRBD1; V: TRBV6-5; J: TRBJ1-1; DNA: TGTGCCAGCAACCCGGGACAGGAGTACACTGAAGCTTTCTTT; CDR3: CASNPGQEYTEAFF
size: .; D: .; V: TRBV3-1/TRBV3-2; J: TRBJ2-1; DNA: TGTGCCAGCAGCCAAGAAATAGGGACCAGGGGTGAGCAGTTCTTC; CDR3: CASSQEIGTRGEQFF
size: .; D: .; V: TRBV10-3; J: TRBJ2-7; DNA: TGTGCCATCAGTGAGTCCGGGATTGGTCCTTCCGAGCAGTACTTC; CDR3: CAISESGIGPSEQYF
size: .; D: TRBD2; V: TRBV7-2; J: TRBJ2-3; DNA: TGTGCCAGCAGCTTAGTAATCCCAGCGGGGCTTCCGATGGGGCAGTATTTT; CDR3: CASSLVIPAGLPMGQYF
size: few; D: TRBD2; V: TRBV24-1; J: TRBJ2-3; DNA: TGTGCCACCAGTGATTTAGCGGGGGGCGTGGATACGCAGTATTTT; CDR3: CATSDLAGGVDTQYF
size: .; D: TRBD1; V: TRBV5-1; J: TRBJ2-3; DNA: TGCGCCAGCAGCTGGGGACAGGTTAGGACAGATACGCAGTATTTT; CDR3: CASSWGQVRTDTQYF